The rows below give T cell receptor beta chains drawn from one sample of a study of blood T cell repertoires in COVID-19. Generated by immunoSEQ multiplex PCR, the TCRdb table keeps only in-frame clones and is missing some. The top ten hold roughly 1.6% of the sample, which has hundreds of thousands of clones, around 84% seen once. The sequenced sample was PBMCs or T cells enriched from blood (not recorded which). The receptor set was obtained from a woman aged 50 to 65 who had recovered from COVID-19. The CDR3 runs from the conserved cysteine through the conserved F or W. The D gene is left open where the match is weak. The size field is filled for only some rows; it gives once, few, many or a size class.

clone_size	d_call	v_call	j_call	cdr3_aa	cdr3_nt
.	TRBD1	TRBV28	TRBJ2-7	CASSLGRDRDYEQYF	TGTGCCAGCAGTTTGGGCCGGGACAGGGACTACGAGCAGTACTTC
.	TRBD2	TRBV18	TRBJ2-3	CASSTRLAGTDTQYF	TGTGCCAGCTCAACCCGACTAGCGGGCACAGATACGCAGTATTTT
.	TRBD1	TRBV11-1	TRBJ1-1	CATGQGTYTEAFF	TGTGCCACTGGACAGGGAACATACACTGAAGCTTTCTTT
.	TRBD2	TRBV24-1	TRBJ2-2	CATSDLGTSGSANTGELFF	TGTGCCACCAGTGATTTAGGGACTAGCGGGAGTGCGAACACCGGGGAGCTGTTTTTT
.	TRBD1	TRBV5-1	TRBJ1-1	CASSLGGTGFEAFF	TGCGCCAGCAGCTTGGGCGGGACAGGATTTGAAGCTTTCTTT
.	TRBD2	TRBV28	TRBJ2-5	CASSRTRGETQYF	TGTGCCAGCAGTAGGACTAGGGGTGAGACCCAGTACTTC
.	.	TRBV5-1	TRBJ2-5	CASSFTTLGYGETQYF	TGCGCCAGCAGCTTTACTACCCTAGGTTATGGGGAGACCCAGTACTTC
.	.	TRBV6-2/TRBV6-3	TRBJ2-1	CASSYRAETRAYNEQFF	TGTGCCAGCAGTTACAGGGCCGAGACGAGGGCCTACAATGAGCAGTTCTTC
.	.	TRBV12-3/TRBV12-4	TRBJ1-5	CASSLPLGGPQHF	TGTGCCAGCAGTTTACCGCTCGGGGGGCCCCAGCATTTT
.	TRBD1	TRBV7-9	TRBJ2-1	CASSPSGGLGYNEQFF	TGTGCCAGCAGCCCCTCAGGGGGCTTAGGCTACAATGAGCAGTTCTTC
.	TRBD2	TRBV6-5	TRBJ2-7	CASKSGLAGELQYF	TGTGCCAGCAAGTCGGGACTAGCGGGAGAGTTGCAGTACTTC
once	.	TRBV4-1	TRBJ1-3	CASSPPPEGNTIYF	TGCGCCAGCAGCCCACCGCCGGAGGGAAACACCATATATTTT
.	.	TRBV19	TRBJ2-1	CASSFRIPQRRADLNEQFF	TGTGCCAGTAGTTTCCGTATACCCCAGCGGAGGGCCGACTTGAATGAGCAGTTCTTC
.	TRBD2	TRBV27	TRBJ2-3	CASSLRIQREGLDTQYF	TGTGCCAGCAGTTTAAGGATCCAGCGGGAGGGCCTTGATACGCAGTATTTT
.	.	TRBV10-1	TRBJ1-3	CASSESPRGNTIYF	TGCGCCAGCAGTGAGTCGCCTCGGGGAAACACCATATATTTT
.	TRBD1	TRBV19	TRBJ1-4	CASSKGQGIGANEKLFF	TGTGCCAGTAGTAAAGGACAGGGGATCGGGGCTAATGAAAAACTGTTTTTT
once	.	TRBV9	TRBJ2-7	CASSVPLIVSSYEQYF	TGTGCCAGCAGCGTACCCTTAATAGTTAGCTCCTACGAGCAGTACTTC
.	TRBD2	TRBV7-9	TRBJ2-5	CASSVRLAGSETQYF	TGTGCCAGCAGCGTTCGACTAGCGGGTTCGGAGACCCAGTACTTC
.	.	TRBV27	TRBJ1-1	CASIGGYTEAFF	TGTGCCAGCATCGGGGGGTACACTGAAGCTTTCTTT
.	TRBD2	TRBV30	TRBJ2-2	CAGKRLASTGELFF	TGTGCCGGAAAAAGACTAGCGTCCACCGGGGAGCTGTTTTTT
.	.	TRBV6-5	TRBJ2-2	CASSLVFGELFF	TGTGCCAGCTCACTAGTTTTCGGGGAGCTGTTTTTT
.	.	TRBV13	TRBJ2-1	CASSLRVGEQFF	TGTGCCAGCAGCTTACGGGTGGGTGAGCAGTTCTTC
.	TRBD2	TRBV28	TRBJ2-7	CASRGTSGVYEQYF	TGTGCCAGCAGGGGGACTAGCGGGGTTTACGAGCAGTACTTC
.	TRBD2	TRBV27	TRBJ2-1	CASSPSFGLAGGNEQFF	TGTGCCAGCAGCCCAAGTTTCGGATTAGCGGGAGGCAATGAGCAGTTCTTC
.	TRBD2	TRBV29-1	TRBJ2-1	CSVDDLAGGSEQFF	TGCAGCGTTGATGACCTAGCGGGAGGCAGTGAGCAGTTCTTC
.	TRBD1	TRBV7-7	TRBJ2-2	CASSPGQLYTGELFF	TGTGCTAGCAGCCCGGGACAGCTTTACACCGGGGAGCTGTTTTTT
.	.	TRBV4-2	TRBJ2-7	CASSQARTTEYEQYF	TGTGCCAGCAGCCAAGCGAGGACTACCGAATACGAGCAGTACTTC
.	.	TRBV28	TRBJ1-6	CASSLTRSPLHF	TGTGCCAGCAGTTTAACTCGTTCACCCCTCCACTTT
.	.	TRBV3-1/TRBV3-2	TRBJ1-1	CASSQGGVGAFDTEAFF	TGTGCCAGCAGCCAAGGGGGCGTGGGGGCGTTCGACACTGAAGCTTTCTTT
.	TRBD2	TRBV5-1	TRBJ2-5	CASSGTTDQETQYF	TGCGCCAGCAGCGGGACTACCGACCAAGAGACCCAGTACTTC
once	.	TRBV5-5	TRBJ1-5	CASTPRGTDQPQHF	TGTGCCAGCACCCCGCGGGGGACCGATCAGCCCCAGCATTTT
.	.	TRBV4-1	TRBJ2-2	CASGQALNTGELFF	TGCGCCAGCGGGCAGGCGCTCAACACCGGGGAGCTGTTTTTT
.	.	TRBV30	TRBJ1-2	CAWSQGSDGYTF	TGTGCCTGGAGTCAGGGGTCGGATGGCTACACCTTC
.	TRBD2	TRBV5-5	TRBJ2-7	CASSLKLLAGGTYEQYF	TGTGCCAGCAGCTTGAAGTTACTAGCGGGAGGCACCTACGAGCAGTACTTC
.	TRBD1	TRBV2	TRBJ1-4	CASSESWDSFNEKLFF	TGTGCCAGCAGTGAGTCATGGGACAGCTTTAATGAAAAACTGTTTTTT
.	TRBD2	TRBV24-1	TRBJ2-1	CATSGATTSGVYNEQFF	TGTGCCACCAGTGGCGCCACGACTAGCGGAGTCTACAATGAGCAGTTCTTC
.	TRBD1	TRBV27	TRBJ2-3	CASSSWDRDTDTQYF	TGTGCCAGCAGTTCATGGGACAGAGACACAGATACGCAGTATTTT
.	TRBD2	TRBV7-2	TRBJ2-3	CASSLGTSGPDTQYF	TGTGCCAGCAGCCTTGGGACTAGCGGTCCAGATACGCAGTATTTT
.	.	TRBV2	TRBJ1-5	CASSEREGDQPQHF	TGTGCCAGCAGTGAAAGGGAAGGGGATCAGCCCCAGCATTTT
.	TRBD1	TRBV28	TRBJ2-1	CASRTGDRGYNEQFF	TGTGCCAGCAGGACGGGGGACAGGGGGTACAATGAGCAGTTCTTC
.	TRBD1	TRBV7-2	TRBJ1-1	CASSPGTGGNTEAFF	TGTGCCAGCAGCCCAGGGACAGGGGGAAACACTGAAGCTTTCTTT
.	.	TRBV16	TRBJ1-2	CASSVQNSNGYTF	TGTGCCAGCAGCGTTCAGAACAGCAATGGCTACACCTTC
.	.	TRBV5-1	TRBJ1-2	CASSTYTGGYTF	TGCGCCAGCAGCACCTATACGGGTGGCTACACCTTC
.	.	TRBV12-3/TRBV12-4	TRBJ1-2	CASSLGLDYGYTF	TGTGCCAGCAGTTTAGGGCTAGACTATGGCTACACCTTC
.	.	TRBV5-6	TRBJ2-5	CASSWGRLQETQYF	TGTGCCAGCAGCTGGGGCAGGCTACAAGAGACCCAGTACTTC
.	TRBD1	TRBV19	TRBJ2-7	CASSVRDRLYEQYF	TGTGCCAGTAGTGTCCGGGACAGGCTGTACGAGCAGTACTTC
.	TRBD1	TRBV14	TRBJ1-1	CASSQDRFQAFF	TGTGCCAGCAGCCAGGACAGGTTTCAAGCTTTCTTT
.	TRBD2	TRBV2	TRBJ2-1	CASSVGLVAGEGEQFF	TGTGCCAGCAGTGTGGGCCTAGTAGCCGGGGAGGGTGAGCAGTTCTTC
.	.	TRBV9	TRBJ2-3	CASSGGRGGDTQYF	TGTGCCAGCAGCGGTGGCCGGGGTGGGGATACGCAGTATTTT
.	.	TRBV24-1	TRBJ2-5	CATSHGETQYF	TGTGCCACCAGCCACGGGGAGACCCAGTACTTC